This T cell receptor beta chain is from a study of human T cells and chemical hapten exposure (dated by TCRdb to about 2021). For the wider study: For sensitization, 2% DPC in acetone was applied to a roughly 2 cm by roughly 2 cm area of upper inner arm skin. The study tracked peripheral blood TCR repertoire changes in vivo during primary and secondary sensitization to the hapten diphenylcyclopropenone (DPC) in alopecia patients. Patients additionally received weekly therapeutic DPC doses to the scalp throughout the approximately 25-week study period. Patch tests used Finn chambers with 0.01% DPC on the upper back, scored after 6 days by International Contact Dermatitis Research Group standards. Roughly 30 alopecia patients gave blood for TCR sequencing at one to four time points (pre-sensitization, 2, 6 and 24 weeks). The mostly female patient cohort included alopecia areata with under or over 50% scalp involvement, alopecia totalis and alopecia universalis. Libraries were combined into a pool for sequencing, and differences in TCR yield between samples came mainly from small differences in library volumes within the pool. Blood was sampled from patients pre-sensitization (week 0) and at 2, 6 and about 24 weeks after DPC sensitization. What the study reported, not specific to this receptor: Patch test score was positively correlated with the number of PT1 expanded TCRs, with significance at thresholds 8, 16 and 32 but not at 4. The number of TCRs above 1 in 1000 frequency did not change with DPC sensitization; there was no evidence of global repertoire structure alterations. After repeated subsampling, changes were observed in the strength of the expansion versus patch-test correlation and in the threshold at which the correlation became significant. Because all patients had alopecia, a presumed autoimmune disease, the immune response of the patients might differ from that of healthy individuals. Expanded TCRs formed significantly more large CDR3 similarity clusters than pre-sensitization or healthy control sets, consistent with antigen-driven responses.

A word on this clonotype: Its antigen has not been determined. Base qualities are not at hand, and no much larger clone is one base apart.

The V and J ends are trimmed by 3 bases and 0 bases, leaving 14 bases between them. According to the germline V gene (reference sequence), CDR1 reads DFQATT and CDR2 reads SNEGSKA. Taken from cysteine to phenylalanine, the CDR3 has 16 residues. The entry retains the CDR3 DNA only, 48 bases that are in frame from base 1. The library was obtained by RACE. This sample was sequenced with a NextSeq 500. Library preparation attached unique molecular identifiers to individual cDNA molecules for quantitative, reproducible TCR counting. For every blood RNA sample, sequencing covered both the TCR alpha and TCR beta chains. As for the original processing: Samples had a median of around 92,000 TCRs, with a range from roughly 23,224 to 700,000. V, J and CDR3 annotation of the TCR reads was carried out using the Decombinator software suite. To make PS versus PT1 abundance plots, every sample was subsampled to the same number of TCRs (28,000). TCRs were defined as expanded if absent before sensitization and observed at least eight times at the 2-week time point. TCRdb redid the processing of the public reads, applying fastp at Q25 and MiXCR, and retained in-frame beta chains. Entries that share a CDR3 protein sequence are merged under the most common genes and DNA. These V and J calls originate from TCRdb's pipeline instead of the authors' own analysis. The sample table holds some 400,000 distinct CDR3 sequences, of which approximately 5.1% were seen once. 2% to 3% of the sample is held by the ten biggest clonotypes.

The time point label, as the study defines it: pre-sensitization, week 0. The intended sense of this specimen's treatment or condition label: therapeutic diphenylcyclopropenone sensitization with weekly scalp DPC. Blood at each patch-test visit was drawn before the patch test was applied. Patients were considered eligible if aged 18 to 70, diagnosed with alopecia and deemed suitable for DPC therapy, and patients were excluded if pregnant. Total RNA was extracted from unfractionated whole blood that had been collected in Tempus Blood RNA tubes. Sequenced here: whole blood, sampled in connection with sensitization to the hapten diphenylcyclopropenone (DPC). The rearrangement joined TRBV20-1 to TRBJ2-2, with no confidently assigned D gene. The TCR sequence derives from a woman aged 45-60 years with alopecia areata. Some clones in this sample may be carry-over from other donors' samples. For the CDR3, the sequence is CSARGSGLANTGELFF. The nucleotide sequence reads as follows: TGCAGTGCTAGGGGATCAGGCTTGGCGAACACCGGGGAGCTGTTTTTT.